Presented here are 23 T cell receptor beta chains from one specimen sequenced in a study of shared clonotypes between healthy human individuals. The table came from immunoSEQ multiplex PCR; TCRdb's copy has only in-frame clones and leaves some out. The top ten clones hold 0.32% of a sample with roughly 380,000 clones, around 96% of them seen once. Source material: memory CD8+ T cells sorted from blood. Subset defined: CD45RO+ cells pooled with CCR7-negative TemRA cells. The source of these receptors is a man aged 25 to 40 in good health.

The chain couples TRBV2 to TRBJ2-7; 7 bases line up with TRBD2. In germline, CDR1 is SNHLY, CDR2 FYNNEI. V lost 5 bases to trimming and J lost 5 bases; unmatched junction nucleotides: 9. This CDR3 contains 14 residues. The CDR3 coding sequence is TGTGCCAGCAGTATCGGGCGGGAGTCGAACGAGCAGTACTTC. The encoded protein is CASSIGRESNEQYF.

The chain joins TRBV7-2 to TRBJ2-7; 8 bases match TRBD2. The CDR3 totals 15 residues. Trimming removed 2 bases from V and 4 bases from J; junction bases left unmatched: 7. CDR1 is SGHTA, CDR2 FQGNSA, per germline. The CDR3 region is CASSLRRGRRYEQYF. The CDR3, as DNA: TGTGCCAGCAGCTTACGGCGCGGGAGGAGGTACGAGCAGTACTTC.

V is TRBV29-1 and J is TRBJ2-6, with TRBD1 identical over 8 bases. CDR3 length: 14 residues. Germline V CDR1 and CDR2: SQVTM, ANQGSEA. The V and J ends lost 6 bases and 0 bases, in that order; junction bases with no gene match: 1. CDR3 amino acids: CSVRGLSGANVLTF. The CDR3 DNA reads TGCAGCGTCAGGGGGCTCTCTGGGGCCAACGTCCTGACTTTC.

In DNA form, the CDR3 reads TGTGCCACCAGCAGAGCCGGGGCGTTCTCTGGAAACACCATATATTTT. Protein: CATSRAGAFSGNTIYF. V is TRBV15 and J is TRBJ1-3; D might be TRBD1 (5 bases). Germline assignment: CDR1 LNHNV and CDR2 YYDKDF (reference sequence). Trimming stripped 1 base from V and 0 bases from J, with 10 bases between. The CDR3 is 16 residues long. Combining the CDR3 with reference TRBV15 and TRBJ1-3 gives the whole variable domain DAMVIQNPRYQVTQFGKPVTLSCSQTLNHNVMYWYQQKSSQAPKLLFHYYDKDFNNEADTPDNFQSRRPNTSFCFLDIRSPGLGDTAMYLCATSRAGAFSGNTIYFGEGSWLTVV.

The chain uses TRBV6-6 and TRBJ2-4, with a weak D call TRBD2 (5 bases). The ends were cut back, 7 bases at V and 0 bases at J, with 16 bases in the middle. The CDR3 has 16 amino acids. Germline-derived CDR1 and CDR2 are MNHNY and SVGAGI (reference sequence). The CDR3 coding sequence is TGTGCCAGCACCCCGAGTGCGGGTCAAGCCAAAAACATTCAGTACTTC. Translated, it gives CASTPSAGQAKNIQYF.

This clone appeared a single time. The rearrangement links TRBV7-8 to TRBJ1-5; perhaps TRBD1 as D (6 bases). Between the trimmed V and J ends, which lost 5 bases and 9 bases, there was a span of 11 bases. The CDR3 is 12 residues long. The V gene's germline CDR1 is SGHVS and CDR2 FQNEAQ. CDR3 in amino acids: CASSPGVGPQHF. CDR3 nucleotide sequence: TGTGCCAGCAGCCCAGGGGTCGGGCCCCAGCATTTT.

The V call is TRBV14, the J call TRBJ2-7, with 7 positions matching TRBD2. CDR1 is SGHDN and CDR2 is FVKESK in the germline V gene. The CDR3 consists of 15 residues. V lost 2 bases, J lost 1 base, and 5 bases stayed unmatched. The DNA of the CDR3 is TGTGCCAGCAGCCAATCTAGCGGAGGGTCCTACGAGCAGTACTTC. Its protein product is CASSQSSGGSYEQYF. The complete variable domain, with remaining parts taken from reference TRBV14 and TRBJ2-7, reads EAGVTQFPSHSVIEKGQTVTLRCDPISGHDNLYWYRRVMGKEIKFLLHFVKESKQDESGMPNNRFLAERTGGTYSTLKVQPAELEDSGVYFCASSQSSGGSYEQYFGPGTRLTVT.

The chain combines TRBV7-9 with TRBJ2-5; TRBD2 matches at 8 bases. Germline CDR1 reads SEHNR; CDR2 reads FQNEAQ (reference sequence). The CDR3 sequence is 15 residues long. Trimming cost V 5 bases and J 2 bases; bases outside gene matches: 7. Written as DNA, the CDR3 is TGTGCCAGCAGCCGAAGCGGGAGTGAGCAAGAGACCCAGTACTTC. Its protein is CASSRSGSEQETQYF. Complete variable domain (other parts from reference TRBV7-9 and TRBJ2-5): DTGVSQNPRHKITKRGQNVTFRCDPISEHNRLYWYRQTLGQGPEFLTYFQNEAQLEKSRLLSDRFSAERPKGSFSTLEIQRTEQGDSAMYLCASSRSGSEQETQYFGPGTRLLVL.

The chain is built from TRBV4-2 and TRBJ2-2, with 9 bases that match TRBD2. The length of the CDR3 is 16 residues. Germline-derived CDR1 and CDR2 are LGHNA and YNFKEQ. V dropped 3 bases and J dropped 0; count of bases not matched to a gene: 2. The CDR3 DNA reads TGTGCCAGCAGCCAGTTAGCGGGGGCGAACACCGGGGAGCTGTTTTTT. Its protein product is CASSQLAGANTGELFF.

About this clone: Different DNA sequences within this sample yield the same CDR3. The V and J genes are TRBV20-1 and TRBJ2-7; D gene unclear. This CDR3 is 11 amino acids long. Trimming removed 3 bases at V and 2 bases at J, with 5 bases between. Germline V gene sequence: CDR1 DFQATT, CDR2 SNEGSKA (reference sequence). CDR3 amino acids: CSARPAYEQYF. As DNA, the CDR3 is TGCAGTGCTAGGCCGGCCTACGAGCAGTACTTC.

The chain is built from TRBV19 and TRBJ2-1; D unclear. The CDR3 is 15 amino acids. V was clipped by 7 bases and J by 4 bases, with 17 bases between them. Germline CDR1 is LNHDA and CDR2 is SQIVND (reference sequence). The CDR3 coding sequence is TGTGCCAGTAAAACTGTTTCTCGCTCGTACAATGAGCAGTTCTTC. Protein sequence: CASKTVSRSYNEQFF.

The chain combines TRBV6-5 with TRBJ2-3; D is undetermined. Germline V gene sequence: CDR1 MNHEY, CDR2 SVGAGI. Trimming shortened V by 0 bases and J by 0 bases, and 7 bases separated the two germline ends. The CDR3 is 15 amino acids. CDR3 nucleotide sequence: TGTGCCAGCAGTTACTCGCGCGAGAGCACAGATACGCAGTATTTT. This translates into CASSYSRESTDTQYF.

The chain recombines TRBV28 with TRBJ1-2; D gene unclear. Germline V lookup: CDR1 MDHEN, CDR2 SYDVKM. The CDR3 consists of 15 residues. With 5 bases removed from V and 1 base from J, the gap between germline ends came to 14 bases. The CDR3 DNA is TGTGCCAGCAGTCTAGGGATGTCGAGTAACTATGGCTACACCTTC. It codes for CASSLGMSSNYGYTF.

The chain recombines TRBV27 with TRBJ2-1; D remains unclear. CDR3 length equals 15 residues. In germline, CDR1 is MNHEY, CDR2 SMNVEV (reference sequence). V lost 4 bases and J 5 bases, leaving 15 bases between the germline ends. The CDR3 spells CASSSRPDRHNEQFF. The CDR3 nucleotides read TGTGCCAGCAGTTCGCGACCGGATCGACACAATGAGCAGTTCTTC.

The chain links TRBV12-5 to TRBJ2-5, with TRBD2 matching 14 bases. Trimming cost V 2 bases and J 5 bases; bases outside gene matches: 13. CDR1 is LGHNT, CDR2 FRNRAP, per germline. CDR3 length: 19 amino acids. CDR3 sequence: CASGLTTGTSGRGGETQYF. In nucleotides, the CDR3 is TGTGCTAGTGGTTTGACTACCGGGACTAGCGGGAGAGGGGGGGAGACCCAGTACTTC.

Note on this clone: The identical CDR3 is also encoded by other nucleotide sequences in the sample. CDR3 nucleotides: TGCGCCAGCAGTTTAGCGGGAGTCTACGAGCAGTACTTC. Translation gives CASSLAGVYEQYF. J is TRBJ2-7 and V is TRBV5-1; 9 positions agree with TRBD2. The CDR3 is 13 residues long. V was clipped by 5 bases and J by 3 bases; unmatched bases: 3. Per the germline V gene, CDR1 is SGHRS and CDR2 is YFSETQ.

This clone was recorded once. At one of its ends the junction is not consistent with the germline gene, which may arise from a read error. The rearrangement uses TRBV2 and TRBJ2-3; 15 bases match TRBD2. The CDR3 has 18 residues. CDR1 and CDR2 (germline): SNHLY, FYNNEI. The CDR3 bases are TGTGCCAGCAAGGGACTAGCGGGAGGCGTCTTACTCACATATACGCAGTATTTT. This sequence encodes CASKGLAGGVLLTYTQYF.

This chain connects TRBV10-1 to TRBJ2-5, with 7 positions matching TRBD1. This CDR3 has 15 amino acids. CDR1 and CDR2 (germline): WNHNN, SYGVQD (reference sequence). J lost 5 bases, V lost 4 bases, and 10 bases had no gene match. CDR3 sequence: CASSGVTGVRETQYF. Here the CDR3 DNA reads TGCGCCAGCAGTGGGGTCACAGGGGTTCGGGAGACCCAGTACTTC.

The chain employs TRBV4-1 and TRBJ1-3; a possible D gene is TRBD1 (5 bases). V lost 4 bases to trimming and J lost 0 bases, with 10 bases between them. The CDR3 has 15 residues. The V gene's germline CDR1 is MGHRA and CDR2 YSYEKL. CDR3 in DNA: TGCGCCAGCAGCCGGGACCGGTACTCTGGAAACACCATATATTTT. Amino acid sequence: CASSRDRYSGNTIYF.

CDR3 in DNA: TGTGCCAGCAGTGACGGGACAGGGCCCAATCAGCCCCAGCATTTT. Protein: CASSDGTGPNQPQHF. The genes are TRBV2 and TRBJ1-5; the match to TRBD1 covers 9 bases. The germline CDR1 and CDR2 sequences are SNHLY and FYNNEI. The CDR3 contains 15 residues. The V segment lost 3 bases and the J segment 3 bases; nucleotides outside the gene matches: 3.

CDR3 sequence: CAISTGQGGYGYTF. CDR3 nucleotide sequence: TGTGCCATCAGTACTGGACAGGGCGGCTATGGCTACACCTTC. The V call is TRBV10-3, the J call TRBJ1-2, with 8 bases fitting TRBD1. CDR1 ENHRY and CDR2 SYGVKD come from the germline V gene. This CDR3 contains 14 residues. After removal of 5 bases from V and 4 bases from J, the junction contained 6 bases not matched to a gene.

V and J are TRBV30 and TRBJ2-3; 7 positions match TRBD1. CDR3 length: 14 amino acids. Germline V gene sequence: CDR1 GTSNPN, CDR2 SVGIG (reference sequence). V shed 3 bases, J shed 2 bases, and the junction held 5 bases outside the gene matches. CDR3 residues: CAWSYGTATDTQYF. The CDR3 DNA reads TGTGCCTGGAGCTACGGGACAGCCACAGATACGCAGTATTTT.

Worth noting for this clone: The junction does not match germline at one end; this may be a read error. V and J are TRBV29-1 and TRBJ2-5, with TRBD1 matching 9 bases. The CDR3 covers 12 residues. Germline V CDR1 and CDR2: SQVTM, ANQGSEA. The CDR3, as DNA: TGCAGCGCGCGGACAGGGGAAGAGGCCCAGTACTTC. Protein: CSARTGEEAQYF.